Listed here are 10 T cell receptor beta chains from one sample, sequenced in a study of early T cells in non-severe SARS-CoV-2 infection (dated by TCRdb to the early 2020s). The library was prepared using 5' RACE. The listed sequencing device is NextSeq 500. TCRdb reprocessing: public reads trimmed at Q25 with fastp, clones called with MiXCR, in-frame beta chains kept. Identical CDR3 protein sequences are pooled into one entry, listed with their most common genes and DNA. The sample yields 35,000 to 40,000 distinct CDR3 sequences; 5.8% were counted once. The top ten hold 7.6% of the sample. The sample taken for sequencing was whole blood. Every receptor here comes from an adult who was a healthcare worker with PCR-confirmed SARS-CoV-2 infection or an uninfected control (not recorded which).

V and J are TRBV7-9 and TRBJ2-4, with D possibly TRBD1 on 6 matching bases. This CDR3 spans 11 amino acids. Per the germline V gene, CDR1 is SEHNR and CDR2 is FQNEAQ (reference sequence). The ends were cut back, 3 bases at V and 16 bases at J, with 13 bases in the middle. The CDR3: CASSFGDTSYF. The CDR3 nucleotides read TGTGCCAGCAGCTTCGGGGACACCTCCTACTTC.

The chain joins TRBV12-3 or TRBV12-4 to TRBJ2-5; D is ambiguous. This CDR3 comprises 14 residues. Trimming left V 3 bases short and J 0 bases short, with 8 bases between. CDR3 bases: TGTGCCAGCAGTTTCTCCATCAACCAAGAGACCCAGTACTTC. Encoded protein: CASSFSINQETQYF.

At least ten counts were recorded for this clonotype. The gene calls are TRBV7-6 and TRBJ1-1; TRBD1 matches 7 bases. This CDR3 has 14 residues. The V gene's germline CDR1 is SGHVS and CDR2 FNYEAQ. J gave up 1 base and V 3 bases, and 2 bases lay outside the gene matches. CDR3 coding DNA: TGTGCCAGCAGCTTGACAGGGTCGAACACTGAAGCTTTCTTT. It translates to CASSLTGSNTEAFF.

This clonotype was counted many times. The J gene is TRBJ2-7, the V gene TRBV11-2, with 11 bases identical to TRBD2. J lost 1 base, V lost 5 bases, and 7 bases had no gene match. Per germline, CDR1 SGHAT and CDR2 FQNNGV. The CDR3 runs to 16 residues. CDR3 nucleotide sequence: TGTGCCAGCAGCGGACCCTCTAGCGGGAGGTCCTACGAGCAGTACTTC. Translating gives CASSGPSSGRSYEQYF.

To note about this clonotype: This may come from a read error, since a much larger clone is one base off. V is TRBV7-2 and J is TRBJ1-1; tentative D call: TRBD1 (5 bases). The CDR3 is made up of 14 amino acids. Germline values: CDR1 SGHTA, CDR2 FQGNSA. The CDR3: CVSSQPGSHTEAFF. The CDR3 bases are TGTGTCAGCAGCCAACCAGGGTCGCACACTGAAGCTTTCTTT.

In this sample, this clonotype turned up a few times. The genes are TRBV12-5 and TRBJ2-7; D unresolved. V was clipped by 5 bases and J by 6 bases, with 8 bases between them. CDR1 and CDR2 (germline): LGHNT, FRNRAP. This CDR3 spans 11 amino acids. The CDR3, as DNA: TGTGCTAGTGGTGGCGTCAGCGAGCAGTACTTC. This gives the protein CASGGVSEQYF.

The sample holds many counts of this clonotype. The V and J genes are TRBV12-3 or TRBV12-4 and TRBJ2-3; D tentatively fits TRBD1 or TRBD2 (7 bases each). V gave up 7 bases and J gave up 4 bases, with 12 bases separating them. CDR3 length equals 13 residues. The CDR3 here is CASTPGGADTQYF. The CDR3 DNA follows: TGTGCCAGCACCCCAGGGGGGGCAGATACGCAGTATTTT.

V usage is TRBV20-1 and J usage is TRBJ2-6, with 12 positions matching TRBD1. Germline values: CDR1 DFQATT, CDR2 SNEGSKA (reference sequence). Trimming cost V 3 bases and J 1 base; bases outside gene matches: 4. The CDR3 sequence is 17 residues long. The CDR3 reads CSASPGQGASGANVLTF. Written as DNA, the CDR3 is TGCAGTGCTAGCCCGGGACAGGGGGCGTCTGGGGCCAACGTCCTGACTTTC.

This clonotype was picked up many times. The gene calls are TRBV29-1 and TRBJ2-7; the match to TRBD2 covers 8 bases. Germline CDR1 reads SQVTM; CDR2 reads ANQGSEA. Germline trimming cut 5 bases from V and 4 bases from J; bases unmatched to any gene: 4. The CDR3 consists of 12 residues. DNA for the CDR3: TGCAGCGTTCGGGGGGGCGGATACGAGCAGTACTTC. Translation gives CSVRGGGYEQYF.

The chain uses TRBV7-2 and TRBJ1-1, with TRBD1 matching over 7 bases. Germline V gene sequence: CDR1 SGHTA, CDR2 FQGNSA. J gave up 9 bases and V 4 bases, and 5 bases lay outside the gene matches. The CDR3 has 12 residues. CDR3 DNA sequence: TGTGCCAGCAGCTGGACAGGACGAAAAGCTTTCTTT. Its translation is CASSWTGRKAFF.